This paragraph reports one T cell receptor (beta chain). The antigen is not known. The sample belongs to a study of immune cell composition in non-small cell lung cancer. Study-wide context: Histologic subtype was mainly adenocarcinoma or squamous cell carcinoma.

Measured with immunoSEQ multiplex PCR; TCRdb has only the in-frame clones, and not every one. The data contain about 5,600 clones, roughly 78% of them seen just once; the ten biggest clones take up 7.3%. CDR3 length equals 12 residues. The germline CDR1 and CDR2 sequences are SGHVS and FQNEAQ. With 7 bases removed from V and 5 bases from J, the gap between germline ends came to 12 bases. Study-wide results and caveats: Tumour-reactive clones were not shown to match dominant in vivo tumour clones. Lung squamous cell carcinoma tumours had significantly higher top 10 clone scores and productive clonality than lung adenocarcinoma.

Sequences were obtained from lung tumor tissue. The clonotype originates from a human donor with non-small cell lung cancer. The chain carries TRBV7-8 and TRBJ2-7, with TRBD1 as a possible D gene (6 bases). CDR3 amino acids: CASTKNRDEQYF. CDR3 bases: TGTGCCAGCACCAAGAACAGGGACGAGCAGTACTTC.